The 23 T cell receptor beta chains below were found in one sample sequenced in a study of post-analysis software for immune sequencing data. Tagging with unique molecular identifiers was a feature of the TCR beta cDNA libraries. Each CDR3 protein is one row after TCRdb ran MiXCR on the PCR reads. The sample records hundreds of thousands of distinct CDR3 sequences, around 27% being singletons. Study outcomes and limitations: Higher frequency in patients than in controls was seen for five TRBV segments, with TRBV5-6, TRBV5-1 and TRBV20-1 among them.

These receptors have no known antigen. The sequenced material came from blood. All receptors come from a girl between 10 and 17 years old with multiple sclerosis.

The chain is built from TRBV20-1 and TRBJ1-6; 8 bases fit TRBD1. The CDR3 is 15 residues long. With V trimmed by 3 bases and J by 7 bases, 8 bases remained unmatched. From germline, CDR1 is DFQATT and CDR2 SNEGSKA (reference sequence). The CDR3 is CSASPTGVGNSPLHF. CDR3 in DNA: TGCAGTGCTAGTCCGACAGGGGTGGGAAATTCACCCCTCCACTTT.

V usage is TRBV20-1 and J usage is TRBJ2-3, with D perhaps being TRBD1 or TRBD2 (5 bases each). CDR1 DFQATT and CDR2 SNEGSKA come from the germline V gene (reference sequence). The V and J ends lost 2 bases and 3 bases respectively, with 9 bases between them. The CDR3 loop spans 13 amino acids. The CDR3 sequence: CSARKWGTDTQYF. The CDR3 nucleotides are TGCAGTGCTAGAAAATGGGGGACAGATACGCAGTATTTT.

The chain combines TRBV20-1 with TRBJ2-7; no definite D call. V lost 0 bases, J lost 1 base, and 7 bases lay in between. Germline V gene data show CDR1 as DFQATT and CDR2 as SNEGSKA (reference sequence). The CDR3 runs to 13 residues. The CDR3 sequence: CSARDPQSYEQYF. The DNA for the CDR3 is TGCAGTGCTAGAGATCCGCAGTCCTACGAGCAGTACTTC.

This clonotype has at least ten counts. The rearrangement joins TRBV4-3 to TRBJ2-7; a weak D match, TRBD2 (5 bases). V lost 0 bases, J lost 0 bases, and 6 bases lay in between. CDR1 is LGHNA, CDR2 YSLEER, per germline. There are 14 residues in the CDR3. The CDR3 DNA reads TGCGCCAGCAGCCAAGATCGGGACTCCTACGAGCAGTACTTC. Its protein is CASSQDRDSYEQYF.

The chain couples TRBV27 to TRBJ2-3; either TRBD1 or TRBD2 may fit D (6 bases each). V was cut by 6 bases and J by 4 bases, with 26 bases left in between. Germline V gives CDR1 MNHEY, CDR2 SMNVEV (reference sequence). The CDR3 loop spans 18 amino acids. CDR3 in amino acids: CASSATRGTARGPDTQYF. CDR3 DNA: TGTGCCAGCAGCGCAACTCGGGGAACGGCCCGGGGGCCAGATACGCAGTATTTT.

The CDR3 DNA reads as TGTGCCAGCAGCTTAAGACTAGCGGGCCTACAGGTTGAGCAGTTCTTC. Its protein product is CASSLRLAGLQVEQFF. This chain uses TRBV7-9 with TRBJ2-1, with 10 bases fitting TRBD2. CDR1 is SEHNR, CDR2 FQNEAQ, per germline (reference sequence). The CDR3 runs 16 residues. J gave up 9 bases and V 2 bases, and 10 bases lay outside the gene matches.

This clonotype came up a few times. The chain links TRBV29-1 to TRBJ1-1; D may be TRBD1 (5 bases). V lost 7 bases to trimming and J lost 4 bases, with 10 bases between them. Germline V lookup: CDR1 SQVTM, CDR2 ANQGSEA. The CDR3 is 11 amino acids. The CDR3 loop reads CSAGPGTEAFF. DNA of the CDR3: TGCAGCGCGGGGCCCGGCACTGAAGCTTTCTTT.

CDR3: CASSKQDTETQYF. DNA of the CDR3: TGTGCCAGCAGTAAACAGGACACGGAGACCCAGTACTTC. The chain employs TRBV28 and TRBJ2-5, with a possible D match to TRBD1 (5 bases). Germline assignment: CDR1 MDHEN and CDR2 SYDVKM. The ends were cut back, 5 bases at V and 5 bases at J, with 12 bases in the middle. The CDR3 totals 13 residues.

In its sample, this clonotype was seen many times. The rearrangement links TRBV5-4 to TRBJ2-5; 14 positions agree with TRBD2. Germline CDR1 and CDR2: SGHNT and YYREEE (reference sequence). V lost 4 bases and J lost 2; bases outside the gene matches: 4. The CDR3 extends over 16 amino acids. CDR3 sequence: CASSQGLAGGQETQYF. The CDR3 nucleotides are TGTGCCAGCAGCCAAGGACTAGCGGGGGGACAAGAGACCCAGTACTTC.

This clonotype was recorded a few times. The chain combines TRBV27 with TRBJ1-4; D is unclear. The length of the CDR3 is 13 residues. Germline CDR1 is MNHEY and CDR2 is SMNVEV (reference sequence). The germline V and J ends were trimmed by 0 bases and 14 bases, with 13 bases remaining between them. CDR3 sequence (DNA): TGTGCCAGCAGTTTATCTCTGCGGCGACGGCTGTTTTTT. This sequence encodes CASSLSLRRRLFF.

In this sample, this clonotype turned up a few times. The chain joins TRBV3-1 to TRBJ2-1, with 9 bases matching TRBD2. CDR1 is LGHDT and CDR2 is YNNKEL in the germline V gene (reference sequence). The CDR3 loop spans 16 amino acids. Trimming cost V 2 bases and J 4 bases; bases outside gene matches: 6. CDR3 region: CASSQYSGRRYNEQFF. DNA of the CDR3: TGTGCCAGCAGCCAATACAGCGGGAGGCGATACAATGAGCAGTTCTTC.

Only a few counts were recorded for this clonotype. V gene TRBV25-1 combines with J gene TRBJ1-2; D not resolved. V was trimmed by 4 bases and J by 0 bases, leaving 6 bases between them. The germline V gene encodes CDR1 MGHDK and CDR2 SYGVNS. This CDR3 has 13 amino acids. CDR3 DNA sequence: TGTGCCAGCAGTGTGCAAACTAACTATGGCTACACCTTC. Translation: CASSVQTNYGYTF.

J is TRBJ2-1 and V is TRBV3-1, with a weak D call TRBD2 (5 bases). CDR1 LGHDT and CDR2 YNNKEL come from the germline V gene (reference sequence). The CDR3 consists of 14 residues. Trimming removed 1 base from V and 7 bases from J, with 11 bases in between. The CDR3 reads CASSQVLRGNEQFF. The CDR3 DNA reads TGTGCCAGCAGCCAAGTATTACGGGGTAATGAGCAGTTCTTC.

This chain uses TRBV4-3 with TRBJ1-1; maybe TRBD1 (5 bases). The CDR3 has 15 amino acids. Germline V gene sequence: CDR1 LGHNA, CDR2 YSLEER. V was shortened by 3 bases and J by 4 bases, with 15 bases between the two germline ends. The DNA for the CDR3 is TGCGCCAGCAGCCAGGATGGCTGGGGGGTCACTGAAGCTTTCTTT. It translates to CASSQDGWGVTEAFF.

The J gene is TRBJ1-2, the V gene TRBV4-1, with D possibly TRBD1 on 5 matching bases. Germline CDR1 reads MGHRA; CDR2 reads YSYEKL. The CDR3 is 14 residues long. V was cut by 3 bases and J by 7 bases, with 15 bases left in between. The DNA of the CDR3 is TGCGCCAGCAGCCATCGGGACCGCGACGGTGGCTACACCTTC. It translates to CASSHRDRDGGYTF.

In its sample, this clonotype was seen a few times. J is TRBJ2-7 and V is TRBV7-9, with 7 positions matching TRBD2. This CDR3 has 14 residues. V gave up 5 bases and J gave up 5 bases; unmatched junction bases: 9. Germline assignment: CDR1 SEHNR and CDR2 FQNEAQ (reference sequence). The CDR3 DNA sequence: TGTGCCAGCAGCCCGTGGGGAGGGGAGAACGAGCAGTACTTC. It yields the protein CASSPWGGENEQYF.

This clonotype was seen repeatedly, ten times or more. The J gene is TRBJ1-2, the V gene TRBV29-1; no clear D gene. In germline, CDR1 is SQVTM, CDR2 ANQGSEA. V was shortened by 7 bases and J by 8 bases, with 11 bases between the two germline ends. The CDR3 length is 10 residues. CDR3 sequence (DNA): TGCAGCGCCCTCGGCGGAGGCTACACCTTC. Protein sequence: CSALGGGYTF.

This clonotype was counted ten times or more. CDR3: CSAGRASEGYGYTF. The CDR3, as DNA: TGCAGCGCCGGTAGGGCATCCGAGGGCTATGGCTACACCTTC. This chain connects TRBV29-1 to TRBJ1-2; unclear D gene. Germline assignment: CDR1 SQVTM and CDR2 ANQGSEA. V gave up 7 bases and J gave up 4 bases, with 19 bases separating them. The CDR3 spans 14 residues.

The chain joins TRBV10-3 to TRBJ2-7; 8 bases line up with TRBD2. V trimming: 8 bases; J trimming: 4 bases; junction bases outside the gene matches: 13. Germline loops: CDR1 ENHRY, CDR2 SYGVKD. The CDR3 extends over 15 amino acids. The CDR3 DNA follows: TGTGCCATCGGGGTCTATAGCGGGGCCCGGTACGAGCAGTACTTC. Translated: CAIGVYSGARYEQYF.

This clonotype was counted a few times. The rearrangement links TRBV28 to TRBJ1-2, with D possibly TRBD1 on 5 matching bases. Deletions cut 6 bases from V and 5 bases from J, with 13 bases between. The germline V gene has CDR1 MDHEN and CDR2 SYDVKM. The CDR3 spans 13 residues. The CDR3 DNA reads as TGTGCCAGCAGGCACGGGTCAGGGTATGGCTACACCTTC. Translating it yields CASRHGSGYGYTF.

At least ten counts were recorded for this clonotype. The chain couples TRBV6-5 to TRBJ1-2; no reliable D call. The CDR3 extends over 11 amino acids. V gave up 4 bases and J gave up 5 bases, with 5 bases separating them. In germline, CDR1 is MNHEY, CDR2 SVGAGI. The CDR3 nucleotides are TGTGCCAGCAGTTCATTATATGGCTACACCTTC. Translated, it gives CASSSLYGYTF.

This clonotype was counted a few times. The CDR3 nucleotides are TGTGCCAGCAGCCGGACCCCCCAGGGCATAACCTCCTACGAGCAGTACTTC. This gives the protein CASSRTPQGITSYEQYF. The rearrangement joins TRBV7-9 to TRBJ2-7; maybe TRBD1 (5 bases). The germline V and J ends were trimmed by 5 bases and 0 bases, with 20 bases remaining between them. From germline, CDR1 is SEHNR and CDR2 FQNEAQ (reference sequence). This CDR3 has 17 amino acids.

Turning to this clonotype: It may be a read error: a sequence one base away is much more abundant. The chain is built from TRBV10-3 and TRBJ2-3; maybe TRBD1 (6 bases). This CDR3 region has 13 residues. Germline loops: CDR1 ENHRY, CDR2 SYGVKD. The CDR3 reads CAISLRQTGTQYF. The CDR3 DNA follows: TGTGCCATCAGCCTAAGACAGACAGGTACGCAGTATTTT.